Listed here are 5 T cell receptor beta chains from one sample, sequenced in a study of T cells expressing NK-cell markers. Following a re-call of the 5' RACE reads, TCRdb has one entry per CDR3 protein and lacks DNA. This sample's table has tens of thousands of distinct CDR3 sequences. Sequencing was done on a sample of blood T cells: a sorted CD56 or NKG2C T cell subset, CD4+ or CD8+ T cells, or bulk PBMC T cells (not recorded which). All receptors derive from a man between 18 and 69 years old in good health.

The gene calls are TRBV11-2 and TRBJ2-5. Germline V CDR1 and CDR2: SGHAT, FQNNGV. The CDR3 covers 13 residues. The CDR3 loop reads CASSARVRETQYF.

The chain couples TRBV5-1 to TRBJ1-6; TCRdb reports TRBD1, a call that lacks DNA to check it against. CDR3 size: 14 residues. In germline, CDR1 is SGHRS, CDR2 YFSETQ. CDR3 sequence: CASSPGQDASPLHF.

The chain carries TRBV20-1 and TRBJ2-7. CDR3 length: 11 amino acids. The germline CDR1 and CDR2 sequences are DFQATT and SNEGSKA (reference sequence). The CDR3 protein is CSARDEPEQYF.

The J gene is TRBJ1-2, the V gene TRBV24-1. CDR3 size: 14 residues. Germline CDR1 reads KGHDR; CDR2 reads SFDVKD. The CDR3 region is CATSEASQSYGYTF.

The chain is built from TRBV20-1 and TRBJ2-5; TCRdb names TRBD1, which stays unverified in the absence of DNA. Germline CDR1 DFQATT, CDR2 SNEGSKA (reference sequence). The CDR3 contains 14 residues. The CDR3 sequence: CSAPPPAPEETQYF.